This is a list of T cell receptor beta chains from one sample in a study of human T cells and chemical hapten exposure. Each CDR3 protein is one row after TCRdb ran MiXCR on the RACE reads. The sample comprises 150,000 to 200,000 distinct CDR3 sequences, around 15% of which are singletons, and approximately 1.5% rests with the top ten. The source was whole blood, collected in connection with sensitization to the hapten diphenylcyclopropenone (DPC). Receptors were obtained from a woman younger than 45 with alopecia areata. Some clones in this sample may be carry-over from other donors' samples. CDR3s include the opening cysteine and the closing phenylalanine or tryptophan. A D gene is named only where the DNA matches it firmly. Size values are once, few and many counts, or a class for expanded clones, and some rows have none.

>TRBJ2-6|TRBD1|NA|TRBV28
TGTGCCAGCAGTTTAATCCTGCCAGGGGGCTCTGGGGCCAACGTCCTGACTTTC
CASSLILPGGSGANVLTF
>TRBJ2-5|NA|NA|TRBV5-1
TGCGCCAGCAGGGTCGCAACGACAGCCCAAGAGACCCAGTACTTC
CASRVATTAQETQYF
>TRBJ2-2|TRBD2|NA|TRBV15
TGTGCCACCAGCAGACCCTTCGGGACTAGCGGGGACCATACCGGGGAGCTGTTTTTT
CATSRPFGTSGDHTGELFF
>TRBJ1-5|NA|NA|TRBV28
TGTGCCAGCAGTTCCCGCCCGGGGCCCCAGCATTTT
CASSSRPGPQHF
>TRBJ1-1|NA|few|TRBV5-4
TGTGCCAGCAGCTTTGTACAGGGAGACACTGAAGCTTTCTTT
CASSFVQGDTEAFF
>TRBJ2-7|TRBD1|NA|TRBV2
TGTGCCAGCAGCGAGGACAGGGCGGCCTACGAGCAGTACTTC
CASSEDRAAYEQYF
>TRBJ2-7|TRBD1|many|TRBV29-1
TGCAGCGTTTGTAGTCCGGGACAGGGGGTCCCCTACGAGCAGTACTTC
CSVCSPGQGVPYEQYF
>TRBJ1-3|NA|few|TRBV7-2
TGTGCCAGCAGCTTAGTGTCGGGAGAACGGAGCACCATATATTTT
CASSLVSGERSTIYF
>TRBJ2-1|NA|few|TRBV12-5
TGTGCTAGTGGGAGAAACAGACTCTACAATGAGCAGTTCTTC
CASGRNRLYNEQFF
>TRBJ2-5|TRBD2|few|TRBV29-1
TGCAGTGCTACCGGGACTAGCGGGGCTCGGGCAGGAGAGACCCAGTACTTC
CSATGTSGARAGETQYF
>TRBJ1-5|NA|few|TRBV4-2
TGTGCCAGCAGCCAAGCTCCGGCGGGCAATCAGCCCCAGCATTTT
CASSQAPAGNQPQHF
>TRBJ2-2|TRBD2|few|TRBV7-8
TGTGCCAGCACCCTAGTTAGGCTAGCGGGAGGGACGAGCACCGGGGAGCTGTTTTTT
CASTLVRLAGGTSTGELFF
>TRBJ1-2|NA|many|TRBV28
TGTGCCAGCAGTTTTCTAACAGATGCCTATGGCTACACCTTC
CASSFLTDAYGYTF
>TRBJ2-7|NA|NA|TRBV7-6
TGTGCCAGCAGCTTTAACGAGTTGGGAGCCGAGCAGTACTTC
CASSFNELGAEQYF
>TRBJ1-6|NA|NA|TRBV11-2
TGTGCCAGCACCCTAGCCCGGGGGAACAATTCACCCCTCCACTTT
CASTLARGNNSPLHF
>TRBJ2-3|NA|few|TRBV7-9
TGTGCCAGCAGCTGGTCGATGGGGACAGATACGCAGTATTTT
CASSWSMGTDTQYF
>TRBJ2-7|TRBD1|many|TRBV20-1
TGCAGTGCTAGAGTCGTGGACAGGGGGTCTTGGGGCGAGCAGTACTTC
CSARVVDRGSWGEQYF
>TRBJ1-6|TRBD1|NA|TRBV5-1
TGCGCCAGCAGCCCGACAGGGGACTCACCCCTCCACTTT
CASSPTGDSPLHF
>TRBJ1-2|NA|NA|TRBV5-1
TGCGCCAGCAGCTTGGCGGGGGATAGTGGCTACACCTTC
CASSLAGDSGYTF
>TRBJ2-5|NA|NA|TRBV20-1
TGCAGTGCTAAGCGGACGCAGAAAGAGACCCAGTACTTC
CSAKRTQKETQYF
>TRBJ2-7|NA|NA|TRBV12-3/TRBV12-4
TGTGCCAGCAGTTTAGCGCGGGAGCAGTACTTC
CASSLAREQYF
>TRBJ2-5|TRBD2|few|TRBV15
TGTGCCACCAGCAGAGATATTCGGACTAGCGGGGGAGAGACCCAGTACTTC
CATSRDIRTSGGETQYF
>TRBJ2-2|TRBD2|few|TRBV6-6
TGTGCCAGCAGTTACTCGGGGCTAGCGGGGGATCACACCGGGGAGCTGTTTTTT
CASSYSGLAGDHTGELFF
>TRBJ1-5|TRBD1|NA|TRBV5-1
TGCGCCAGCAGCCCACGTACAGGGGGGGATCAGCCCCAGCATTTT
CASSPRTGGDQPQHF
>TRBJ1-5|NA|few|TRBV4-3
TGCGCCAGCAGCCAGGCCCTGGCGGGAGATCAGCCCCAGCATTTT
CASSQALAGDQPQHF
>TRBJ1-2|NA|NA|TRBV20-1
TGCAGTGCTGATACCTTAGGGTATGGCTACACCTTC
CSADTLGYGYTF
>TRBJ1-1|TRBD1|NA|TRBV28
TGTGCCAGCAGTTCTCCCGACAGGGGCAAAGCTTTCTTT
CASSSPDRGKAFF
>TRBJ2-5|NA|few|TRBV19
TGTGCCAGTAGTATTGAGGGCTTTCGGACCCAGTACTTC
CASSIEGFRTQYF
>TRBJ2-2|NA|NA|TRBV20-1
TGCAGTGCTAGAGATCATAGGGGTGGAGCCGGGGAGCTGTTTTTT
CSARDHRGGAGELFF
>TRBJ2-2|NA|NA|TRBV9
TGTGCCAGCAGCGTACCCCCAGGGACGAACACCGGGGAGCTGTTTTTT
CASSVPPGTNTGELFF
>TRBJ2-3|NA|few|TRBV4-1
TGCGCCAGCAGCCAACAAGATTGGGGGAGTAGTGTCACAGATACGCAGTATTTT
CASSQQDWGSSVTDTQYF
>TRBJ2-3|NA|few|TRBV19
TGTGCCACCCGAGGGACTTATTCGGGCGAAGATACGCAGTATTTT
CATRGTYSGEDTQYF
>TRBJ2-7|NA|few|TRBV18
TGTGCCAGCTCACCGGCAGCTTCCTACGAGCAGTACTTC
CASSPAASYEQYF
>TRBJ2-2|NA|NA|TRBV7-9
TGTGCCAGCACTACGGGCGTTTCGAACACCGGGGAGCTGTTTTTT
CASTTGVSNTGELFF
>TRBJ2-7|TRBD1|NA|TRBV10-3
TGTGCCATCAGTGGGAATCCGGGACAGGGGTACGAGCAGTACTTC
CAISGNPGQGYEQYF
>TRBJ2-7|TRBD2|many|TRBV14
TGTGCCAGCAGCCAAGCCATCCCGCGGGAGAGAGCCTACGAGCAGTACTTC
CASSQAIPRERAYEQYF
>TRBJ2-1|TRBD2|NA|TRBV20-1
TGCAGTGCTAGAGATAACCGCGGGAGTTTCTACAATGAGCAGTTCTTC
CSARDNRGSFYNEQFF
>TRBJ2-3|NA|few|TRBV7-9
TGTGCCAGCAGCAGGACTGGTCCAGATACGCAGTATTTT
CASSRTGPDTQYF
>TRBJ1-2|NA|NA|TRBV28
TGTGCCAGCGTTACGGATAACTATGGCTACACCTTC
CASVTDNYGYTF
>TRBJ1-1|NA|NA|TRBV18
TGTGCCAGCTCACTAGGGTCCGGTGAAGCTTTCTTT
CASSLGSGEAFF
>TRBJ1-4|TRBD1|NA|TRBV2
TGTGCCAGCAGTAGGGGAGGGACAGGAATAAATGAAAAACTGTTTTTT
CASSRGGTGINEKLFF
>TRBJ1-1|NA|few|TRBV5-1
TGCGCCAGCACCGTCGGGGGCTCTGAAGCTTTCTTT
CASTVGGSEAFF
>TRBJ2-2|NA|NA|TRBV11-2
TGTGCCAGCAGCTTCACCGGAGGTATCGGGGAGCTGTTTTTT
CASSFTGGIGELFF
>TRBJ1-2|TRBD1|few|TRBV20-1
TGCAGTGCTAGAGATATCCAGGGGGCGAGAGGCTACACCTTC
CSARDIQGARGYTF
>TRBJ1-1|TRBD1|many|TRBV5-5
TGTGCCAGCGTCCCCCCCGGGACAGGGCTTTATGGCACTGAAGCTTTCTTT
CASVPPGTGLYGTEAFF
>TRBJ2-3|NA|NA|TRBV20-1
TGCAGTGCGCTCGCGCAGGGAAGTAGCACAGATACGCAGTATTTT
CSALAQGSSTDTQYF
>TRBJ2-7|NA|few|TRBV6-5
TGTGCCTCCAAGAGGGTATACGAGCAGTACTTC
CASKRVYEQYF
>TRBJ2-1|NA|NA|TRBV2
TGTGCCAGCACCAAAGACAGTTACAATGAGCAGTTCTTC
CASTKDSYNEQFF
>TRBJ1-2|NA|NA|TRBV30
TGTGCCTTGCAAGGGGGGCACTATGGCTACACCTTC
CALQGGHYGYTF
>TRBJ1-1|NA|many|TRBV18
TGTGCCAGCTCACCTGGACACACGAACACTGAAGCTTTCTTT
CASSPGHTNTEAFF
>TRBJ2-1|NA|NA|TRBV11-2
TGTGCCACTCTCAAGGGGGGTGAGCAGTTCTTC
CATLKGGEQFF
>TRBJ2-5|NA|NA|TRBV18
TGTGCCAGCTCACCACCCGTGGCAGGAGAGGTGGAGACCCAGTACTTC
CASSPPVAGEVETQYF
>TRBJ1-1|TRBD1|NA|TRBV6-5
TGTGCCAGCAGTTCACAGGGGGCTTCGGGCACTGAAGCTTTCTTT
CASSSQGASGTEAFF
>TRBJ1-5|NA|NA|TRBV7-2
TGTGCCAGCAGCTTAGTGGCGACAGGAGGGAATCAGCCCCAGCATTTT
CASSLVATGGNQPQHF
>TRBJ1-1|NA|few|TRBV6-2/TRBV6-3
TGTGCCAGCAGTCTAGGACGGGCGCGAGTCACTGAAGCTTTCTTT
CASSLGRARVTEAFF
>TRBJ1-1|NA|many|TRBV4-2
TGTGCCAGCAGCCAAGATGGGGGGACTGAAGCTTTCTTT
CASSQDGGTEAFF
>TRBJ2-7|TRBD2|NA|TRBV20-1
TGCAGTGCGCATAATAGCGGGCGTGCCACCTACGAGCAGTACTTC
CSAHNSGRATYEQYF
>TRBJ1-1|NA|NA|TRBV18
TGTGCGGCGAGGGCTATGAACACTGAAGCTTTCTTT
CAARAMNTEAFF